This T cell receptor (beta chain) was recovered during a study of control samples from healthy donors and cancer patients. The germline V and J ends were trimmed by 8 bases and 7 bases, with 18 bases remaining between them. There are 13 residues in the CDR3. CDR1 WSHSY and CDR2 SAAADI come from the germline V gene. Produced via immunoSEQ multiplex PCR; TCRdb's table is partial and in-frame only. The table records 130,000 or so clones, approximately 87% of them present only once. The origin of this receptor is a man aged 25-45 years in good health. The sample was blood. This chain links TRBV10-2 with TRBJ2-7; a weak D match, TRBD2 (7 bases). DNA of the CDR3: TGCGCCAGCGGGCGGGGGCTTCAAGGGGAGCAGTACGTC. Encoded protein: CASGRGLQGEQYV.